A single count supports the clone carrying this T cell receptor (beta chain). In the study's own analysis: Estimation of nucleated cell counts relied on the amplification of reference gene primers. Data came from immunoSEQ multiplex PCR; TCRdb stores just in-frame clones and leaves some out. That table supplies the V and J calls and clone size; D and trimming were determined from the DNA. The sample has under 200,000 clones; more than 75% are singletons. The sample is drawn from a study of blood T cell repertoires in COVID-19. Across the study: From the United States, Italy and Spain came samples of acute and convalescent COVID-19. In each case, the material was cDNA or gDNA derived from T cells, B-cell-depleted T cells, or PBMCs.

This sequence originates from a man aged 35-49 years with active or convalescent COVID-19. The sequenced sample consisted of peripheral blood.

The CDR3 loop is CASSLVGRGYNQPQHF. CDR3 nucleotides: TGTGCCAGCAGCTTAGTCGGCAGGGGGTACAATCAGCCCCAGCATTTT. The rearrangement uses TRBV7-9 and TRBJ1-5, with 7 bases identical to TRBD1. V shed 1 base and J 3 bases; nucleotides not matched to a gene: 6. This CDR3 is built from 16 residues. The V gene's germline CDR1 is SEHNR and CDR2 FQNEAQ (reference sequence).